Included here is one TCR beta chain sequence, with context. The sample comes from a study of blood T cell repertoires in COVID-19. Study information: T cells, B-cell-depleted T cells, or PBMCs provided the cDNA or gDNA that served as material.

This table comes from immunoSEQ multiplex PCR, and its TCRdb copy is limited to in-frame clones, with some not included. The table records some 76,000 clones, around 89% of them present only once. Sample: peripheral blood. This TCR was recovered from a man in his sixties with acute or convalescent COVID-19.

CDR3: CAIFSQDRQGYGYTF. CDR3 in DNA: TGTGCCATCTTTTCCCAAGACAGGCAAGGCTATGGCTACACCTTC. This sequence joins TRBV10-3 and TRBJ1-2; the D gene is possibly TRBD1 (6 bases). The CDR3 length is 15 residues. Trimming cost V 8 bases and J 4 bases, with 20 bases left between them. The germline V gene has CDR1 ENHRY and CDR2 SYGVKD.